This record covers a single T cell receptor (beta chain). The sample is drawn from a study of T-cell reconstitution after alpha-beta-depleted transplantation in children. CDR1 is MNHEY, CDR2 SVGAGI, per germline. V lost 2 bases and J lost 1, with 12 bases in between. This CDR3 contains 15 residues. The TCRbeta library incorporated unique molecular identifiers. Via MiXCR, TCRdb re-called the PCR reads, giving one row per CDR3 protein. Among 250,000 to 400,000 distinct CDR3 sequences, around 25% were seen once, and the ten largest hold roughly 9.8%. This TCR derives from a male patient between 5 and 17 years old who had a stem cell transplant for acute lymphoblastic leukemia, so the T cells may come from the graft donor. The chain links TRBV6-5 to TRBJ2-7; perhaps TRBD1 as D (6 bases). Specimen: PBMCs, mostly from graft donor cells, collected 180 days after TCRalphabeta/CD19-depleted stem cell transplant. The CDR3 nucleotides read TGTGCCAGCAGTTACGACAGGAGGCTATCCTACGAGCAGTACTTC. Translating gives CASSYDRRLSYEQYF.